This T cell receptor (beta chain) originates from a study of identical twins. This clonotype was recorded a few times. Its cognate antigen is unknown. Study-wide results and caveats: Twins' excess sharing was less marked for out-of-frame beta sequences. Low generation-probability sequences were in excess among twin-shared out-of-frame alpha sequences. Abundant beta clonotypes from cord blood had fewer insertions, unlike memory repertoires, which showed none.

The donor group consisted entirely of healthy Caucasians. Germline CDR1 and CDR2: LGHNA and YNFKEQ. The CDR3 consists of 16 residues. With V trimmed by 0 bases and J by 9 bases, 9 bases remained unmatched. TCRdb fed the 5' RACE reads into MiXCR, producing one record per CDR3 protein. The sample yields about 480,000 distinct CDR3 sequences, 11% to 15% seen once. In addition, the sample was reused for a study of yellow fever vaccine responses in identical twins.

The chain joins TRBV4-2 to TRBJ2-3, with 10 bases lining up with TRBD2. The sequenced material came from CD4+ T cells sorted from blood. This clonotype was obtained from a woman in her late teens or twenties in good health. The CDR3 region is CASSQDFSGGILTQYF. CDR3 bases: TGTGCCAGCAGCCAAGATTTTAGCGGGGGGATTTTGACGCAGTATTTT.